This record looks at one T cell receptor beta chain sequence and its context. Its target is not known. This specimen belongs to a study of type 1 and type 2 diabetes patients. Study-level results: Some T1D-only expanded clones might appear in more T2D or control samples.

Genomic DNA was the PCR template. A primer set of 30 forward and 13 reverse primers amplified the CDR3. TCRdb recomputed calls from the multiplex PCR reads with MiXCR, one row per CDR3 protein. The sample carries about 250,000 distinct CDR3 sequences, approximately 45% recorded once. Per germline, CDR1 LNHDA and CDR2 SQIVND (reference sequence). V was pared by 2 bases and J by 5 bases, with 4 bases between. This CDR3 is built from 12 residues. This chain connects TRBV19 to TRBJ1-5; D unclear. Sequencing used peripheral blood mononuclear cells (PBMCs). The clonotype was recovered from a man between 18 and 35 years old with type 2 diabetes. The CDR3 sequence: CASSILDQPQHF. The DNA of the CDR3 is TGTGCCAGTAGTATACTCGATCAGCCCCAGCATTTT.